Following are 23 T cell receptor beta chains from one sample sequenced in a study of shared clonotypes between healthy human individuals. Terminally differentiated effector memory CD45RA+ cells were left out of the naive CD8 fraction, which was CD45RO-negative and positively selected for CCR7. Using immunoSEQ multiplex PCR, the repertoire was profiled, and TCRdb retains in-frame clones only, with some absent. This table has some 2 million clones, about 94% appearing once. The specimen sequenced was naive CD8+ T cells sorted from blood. These TCRs come from a man aged 18 to 30 in good health.

Turning to this clone: This specimen includes other DNA sequences encoding the same CDR3. J is TRBJ2-5 and V is TRBV7-2, with D maybe TRBD2 (6 bases). Germline loops: CDR1 SGHTA, CDR2 FQGNSA. The V end was cut by 0 bases, the J end by 3 bases, with 8 bases between. The CDR3 has 14 residues. The chain's CDR3 is CASSLAGGKETQYF. The CDR3 bases are TGTGCCAGCAGCTTAGCGGGGGGAAAAGAGACCCAGTACTTC. Variable domain in full (rest from reference TRBV7-2 and TRBJ2-5): GAGVSQSPSNKVTEKGKDVELRCDPISGHTALYWYRQSLGQGLEFLIYFQGNSAPDKSGLPSDRFSAERTGGSVSTLTIQRTQQEDSAVYLCASSLAGGKETQYFGPGTRLLVL.

The chain recombines TRBV10-3 with TRBJ1-5; D is possibly TRBD1 (5 bases). With 3 bases removed from V and 9 bases from J, the gap between germline ends came to 12 bases. Germline CDR1 is ENHRY and CDR2 is SYGVKD. This CDR3 contains 13 residues. The CDR3 region is CAISDRDLGPQHF. In nucleotides, the CDR3 is TGTGCCATCAGTGACCGGGACCTGGGGCCCCAGCATTTT.

This rearrangement joins TRBV27 to TRBJ1-1; D unclear. The V gene's germline CDR1 is MNHEY and CDR2 SMNVEV (reference sequence). The germline V and J ends were trimmed by 0 bases and 3 bases, with 14 bases remaining between them. CDR3 length: 16 residues. The DNA of the CDR3 is TGTGCCAGCAGTTTATCGTCGGGGTCGGCGGACACTGAAGCTTTCTTT. Protein: CASSLSSGSADTEAFF.

As concerns this clone: At the DNA level, this CDR3 is encoded by other sequences in the same sample as well. This chain connects TRBV6-5 to TRBJ2-5, with D tentatively TRBD2 (6 bases). Germline CDR1 is MNHEY and CDR2 is SVGAGI. This CDR3 has 14 residues. Trimming took 6 bases from V and 4 from J, leaving 15 bases between them. The CDR3 is CASSLTGGPETQYF. CDR3 in DNA: TGTGCCAGCAGCCTGACCGGGGGACCAGAGACCCAGTACTTC.

The chain is built from TRBV11-2 and TRBJ2-7; unclear D gene. In germline, CDR1 is SGHAT, CDR2 FQNNGV. The CDR3 consists of 15 residues. V lost 0 bases and J 6 bases, leaving 15 bases between the germline ends. The CDR3 region is CASSLEPTHGREQYF. CDR3 coding DNA: TGTGCCAGCAGCTTAGAGCCCACCCACGGACGCGAGCAGTACTTC.

The rearrangement joins TRBV27 to TRBJ1-4; 7 nucleotides match TRBD1. The CDR3 covers 17 residues. With V trimmed by 5 bases and J by 3 bases, 12 bases remained unmatched. Germline V lookup: CDR1 MNHEY, CDR2 SMNVEV (reference sequence). The CDR3 DNA sequence: TGTGCCAGCAGTCCTGAACCAGGGGGGCCATCTAATGAAAAACTGTTTTTT. This translates into CASSPEPGGPSNEKLFF.

CDR3 amino acids: CASSGTSGRALLGEQYF. The CDR3 DNA is TGTGCCAGCTCCGGGACTAGCGGGAGGGCCCTTCTTGGGGAGCAGTACTTC. The chain uses TRBV18 and TRBJ2-7; 16 positions agree with TRBD2. With 6 bases clipped from V and 7 bases from J, the junction kept 12 bases outside the gene matches. Germline values: CDR1 KGHSH, CDR2 LQKENI. The CDR3 is 17 amino acids.

The chain joins TRBV19 to TRBJ1-5; possibly TRBD1 for D (6 bases). The CDR3 length is 14 residues. From germline, CDR1 is LNHDA and CDR2 SQIVND (reference sequence). V shed 7 bases and J shed 0 bases, with 10 bases lying between them. CDR3 in DNA: TGTGCCAGTAACAACAGGGATAGCAATCAGCCCCAGCATTTT. Protein sequence: CASNNRDSNQPQHF.

V and J are TRBV27 and TRBJ2-5; D is possibly TRBD2 (6 bases). The CDR3 contains 14 residues. Trimming cost V 5 bases and J 2 bases, with 12 bases left between them. CDR1 is MNHEY, CDR2 SMNVEV, per germline (reference sequence). The CDR3 is CASSPGLTQETQYF. The CDR3 DNA reads TGTGCCAGCAGTCCCGGACTAACACAAGAGACCCAGTACTTC.

The V gene is TRBV7-9, the J gene TRBJ2-5, with 8 nucleotides matching TRBD1. Germline trimming cut 5 bases from V and 5 bases from J; bases unmatched to any gene: 10. CDR3 length: 15 residues. The germline V gene has CDR1 SEHNR and CDR2 FQNEAQ (reference sequence). This CDR3 is CASSPGAGGEETQYF. The CDR3 nucleotides read TGTGCCAGCAGCCCTGGGGCAGGGGGCGAGGAGACCCAGTACTTC. Variable domain in full (rest from reference TRBV7-9 and TRBJ2-5): DTGVSQNPRHKITKRGQNVTFRCDPISEHNRLYWYRQTLGQGPEFLTYFQNEAQLEKSRLLSDRFSAERPKGSFSTLEIQRTEQGDSAMYLCASSPGAGGEETQYFGPGTRLLVL.

The V and J genes are TRBV7-9 and TRBJ2-2; 7 bases fit TRBD1. Trimming at V came to 6 bases and at J to 2 bases, leaving 9 bases not matched to a gene. This CDR3 comprises 16 residues. CDR1 is SEHNR and CDR2 is FQNEAQ in the germline V gene (reference sequence). CDR3: CASSPWDSVNTGELFF. In nucleotides, the CDR3 is TGTGCCAGCAGTCCTTGGGACAGCGTAAACACCGGGGAGCTGTTTTTT.

V is TRBV30 and J is TRBJ1-2; D is unclear. V was cut by 4 bases and J by 4 bases, with 13 bases left in between. The CDR3 is made up of 13 amino acids. Germline V gene lookup returns CDR1 GTSNPN and CDR2 SVGIG (reference sequence). CDR3 sequence reads: CAWTVEGSYGYTF. CDR3 coding DNA: TGTGCCTGGACCGTCGAGGGAAGCTATGGCTACACCTTC.

This clone was recorded only once. The chain carries TRBV7-8 and TRBJ2-1; 11 bases line up with TRBD2. In germline, CDR1 is SGHVS, CDR2 FQNEAQ. V lost 3 bases, J lost 2 bases, and 0 bases stayed unmatched. CDR3 length: 15 residues. The CDR3 DNA is TGTGCCAGCAGCTTTAGCGGGGGGGCCTACAATGAGCAGTTCTTC. Its protein is CASSFSGGAYNEQFF.

This chain joins TRBV7-4 and TRBJ2-5; no reliable D call. V gave up 9 bases and J gave up 5 bases, with 10 bases separating them. This CDR3 region has 11 residues. Germline V gives CDR1 SGHVT, CDR2 SQSDAQ. The CDR3 DNA is TGTGCCAGACGTAAAGGGGAGACCCAGTACTTC. Its translation: CARRKGETQYF. Together with reference TRBV7-4 and TRBJ2-5, the CDR3 gives the full variable domain: GAGVSQSPRYKVAKRGRDVALRCDSISGHVTLYWYRQTLGQGSEVLTYSQSDAQRDKSGRPSGRFSAERPERSVSTLKIQRTEQGDSAVYLCARRKGETQYFGPGTRLLVL.

DNA of the CDR3: TGTGCCAGCGGAGCGGGGGGCCTCTCTGAAGCTTTCTTT. As protein: CASGAGGLSEAFF. The chain carries TRBV2 and TRBJ1-1; weak D call: TRBD1 (6 bases). There are 13 residues in the CDR3. V gave up 8 bases and J gave up 6 bases, with 16 bases separating them. CDR1 is SNHLY and CDR2 is FYNNEI in the germline V gene.

On this clone itself: Other DNA sequences from this sample encode an identical CDR3 as well. The V gene is TRBV29-1, the J gene TRBJ2-3; 9 bases match TRBD2. There are 13 residues in the CDR3. V lost 7 bases, J lost 1 base, and 3 bases stayed unmatched. Germline V gene lookup returns CDR1 SQVTM and CDR2 ANQGSEA. CDR3 residues: CSAVAGGTDTQYF. For the CDR3, the DNA is TGCAGCGCCGTAGCGGGGGGCACAGATACGCAGTATTTT.

The genes are TRBV6-1 and TRBJ2-7, with D maybe TRBD2 (5 bases). Trimming removed 1 base at V and 2 bases at J, with 21 bases between. Germline lookup yields CDR1 MNHNS and CDR2 SASEGT. There are 18 residues in the CDR3. CDR3: CASSEGFGLAALAYEQYF. For the CDR3, the DNA is TGTGCCAGCAGTGAAGGATTTGGGCTAGCTGCGCTGGCCTACGAGCAGTACTTC.

This rearrangement joins TRBV15 to TRBJ1-5; no definite D call. There are 13 residues in the CDR3. V dropped 5 bases and J dropped 3 bases, with 8 bases sitting between them. Looked up from germline, CDR1 is LNHNV and CDR2 is YYDKDF (reference sequence). The CDR3 loop is CATSGGLNQPQHF. The CDR3 region has the DNA TGTGCCACCAGCGGTGGCCTCAATCAGCCCCAGCATTTT.

This CDR3 is CASSQLLTTSTDTQYF. In nucleotides, the CDR3 is TGTGCCAGCAGTCAGCTCCTCACCACTAGCACAGATACGCAGTATTTT. The chain is built from TRBV6-6 and TRBJ2-3; D is ambiguous. CDR1 MNHNY and CDR2 SVGAGI come from the germline V gene (reference sequence). CDR3 length: 16 amino acids. Trimming shortened V by 5 bases and J by 0 bases, and 15 bases separated the two germline ends.

The chain has TRBV6-5 and TRBJ1-2; D may be TRBD1 (5 bases). There are 13 residues in the CDR3. From germline, CDR1 is MNHEY and CDR2 SVGAGI. V lost 7 bases and J 8 bases, leaving 17 bases between the germline ends. The CDR3 reads CASTHLQGEGYTF. The CDR3 nucleotides are TGTGCCAGCACCCACCTGCAGGGAGAAGGCTACACCTTC.

The J gene is TRBJ2-5, the V gene TRBV7-9; D not certain. Trimming shortened V by 1 base and J by 3 bases, and 6 bases separated the two germline ends. Germline CDR1 is SEHNR and CDR2 is FQNEAQ (reference sequence). This CDR3 has 13 amino acids. The CDR3 DNA sequence: TGTGCCAGCAGCTTAGAATCAGAAGAGACCCAGTACTTC. Its protein product is CASSLESEETQYF.

As regards this clone: Other DNA sequences within the sample encode an identical CDR3. The rearrangement joins TRBV5-1 to TRBJ2-1, with 8 bases lining up with TRBD2. There are 15 residues in the CDR3. Germline V gene lookup returns CDR1 SGHRS and CDR2 YFSETQ. V lost 0 bases and J lost 4; bases outside the gene matches: 3. The CDR3 spells CASSLGGGPYNEQFF. In DNA, the CDR3 is TGCGCCAGCAGCTTGGGCGGGGGGCCTTACAATGAGCAGTTCTTC. The entire variable domain, with the rest obtained from reference TRBV5-1 and TRBJ2-1, is as follows: KAGVTQTPRYLIKTRGQQVTLSCSPISGHRSVSWYQQTPGQGLQFLFEYFSETQRNKGNFPGRFSGRQFSNSRSEMNVSTLELGDSALYLCASSLGGGPYNEQFFGPGTRLTVL.

The chain recombines TRBV2 with TRBJ2-1, with D tentatively TRBD2 (6 bases). Per the germline V gene, CDR1 is SNHLY and CDR2 is FYNNEI. This CDR3 contains 13 residues. V lost 6 bases to trimming and J lost 2 bases, with 8 bases between them. DNA for the CDR3: TGTGCCAGCAGGGCGGGACCCTACAATGAGCAGTTCTTC. It yields the protein CASRAGPYNEQFF.